A single sample is the source of the 23 T cell receptor beta chains below, sequenced in a study of T cell responses to AZD1222 COVID-19 vaccine. Sequenced by immunoSEQ multiplex PCR; TCRdb stores in-frame clones only, minus some. This sample has approximately 170,000 clones; under 95% occur once, and the top ten carry about 4.2%. This material consisted of peripheral blood, taken on day 0 of AZD1222 vaccination. The receptor source for this set is an adult in good health.

The chain joins TRBV5-8 to TRBJ1-3, with a possible D match to TRBD1 (5 bases). V was trimmed by 4 bases and J by 4 bases, leaving 15 bases between them. The germline V gene encodes CDR1 SGHTS and CDR2 YDEGEE. The CDR3 is 15 amino acids. CDR3 nucleotide sequence: TGTGCCAGCAGCACTGGTTGGGGGAGCGGAAACACCATATATTTT. Translated, it gives CASSTGWGSGNTIYF.

This chain uses TRBV27 with TRBJ2-7; D ambiguous. The V gene lost 3 bases and the J gene lost 1 base, with 7 bases spanning the gap. Per germline, CDR1 MNHEY and CDR2 SMNVEV (reference sequence). CDR3 size: 13 residues. CDR3 DNA sequence: TGTGCCAGCAGTTTTACCCGATCCTACGAGCAGTACTTC. This gives the protein CASSFTRSYEQYF.

The V call is TRBV5-1, the J call TRBJ2-5; D gene uncertain. CDR1 is SGHRS, CDR2 YFSETQ, per germline. The length of the CDR3 is 14 residues. Trimming took off 4 bases at V and 2 bases at J, with 12 bases between the two ends. Here the CDR3 reads CASSAGVLQETQYF. CDR3 nucleotides: TGCGCCAGCAGCGCCGGTGTTCTACAAGAGACCCAGTACTTC.

The chain uses TRBV28 and TRBJ1-4, with 9 bases fitting TRBD1. Germline V gene lookup returns CDR1 MDHEN and CDR2 SYDVKM. Trimming cost V 10 bases and J 3 bases; bases outside gene matches: 3. This CDR3 spans 13 amino acids. The CDR3 loop reads CAIQGAANEKLFF. CDR3 nucleotides: TGTGCCATACAGGGGGCGGCTAATGAAAAACTGTTTTTT.

This sequence joins TRBV5-4 and TRBJ2-1; the D is unclear. Germline CDR1 reads SGHNT; CDR2 reads YYREEE (reference sequence). V gave up 1 base and J gave up 2 bases, with 13 bases separating them. CDR3 length: 16 amino acids. For the CDR3, the DNA is TGTGCCAGCAGCTTGTATATCTCCTCCACCTACAATGAGCAGTTCTTC. It translates to CASSLYISSTYNEQFF.

The J gene is TRBJ2-1, the V gene TRBV7-6; TRBD2 matches 11 bases. This CDR3 contains 15 residues. Germline V gene data show CDR1 as SGHVS and CDR2 as FNYEAQ. V was clipped by 5 bases and J by 2 bases; unmatched bases: 2. CDR3 sequence: CASSPTSGTYNEQFF. CDR3 nucleotide sequence: TGTGCCAGCAGCCCGACTAGCGGGACCTACAATGAGCAGTTCTTC.

J is TRBJ1-2 and V is TRBV24-1; no definite D call. CDR3 length: 14 amino acids. V was trimmed by 4 bases and J by 2 bases, leaving 10 bases between them. Germline V gene lookup returns CDR1 KGHDR and CDR2 SFDVKD. CDR3 sequence: CATSDRTENYGYTF. As DNA, the CDR3 is TGTGCCACCAGTGACAGGACGGAAAACTATGGCTACACCTTC.

This clone was observed a single time. The rearrangement joins TRBV28 to TRBJ1-2, with TRBD1 matching 7 bases. V shed 6 bases and J 7 bases; nucleotides not matched to a gene: 11. The CDR3 covers 14 residues. Germline assignment: CDR1 MDHEN and CDR2 SYDVKM. This CDR3 is CASRTTGWAGGYTF. In nucleotides, the CDR3 is TGTGCCAGCAGAACGACAGGGTGGGCCGGTGGCTACACCTTC.

J is TRBJ1-6 and V is TRBV5-1; D is unresolved. The CDR3 runs 14 residues. V was trimmed by 0 bases and J by 8 bases, leaving 9 bases between them. Germline CDR1 reads SGHRS; CDR2 reads YFSETQ. The CDR3, as DNA: TGCGCCAGCAGCTTGGGATCTGGGCATTCACCCCTCCACTTT. The encoded protein is CASSLGSGHSPLHF.

This clone has more than one count but fewer than ten. The chain links TRBV5-1 to TRBJ2-1; 13 nucleotides align to TRBD2. The ends lost 4 bases at V and 6 bases at J; junction bases unmatched: 4. Germline V lookup: CDR1 SGHRS, CDR2 YFSETQ. The CDR3 runs 15 residues. The DNA of the CDR3 is TGCGCCAGCAGCGGACTAGCGGGAGTCTCCAATGAGCAGTTCTTC. Its translation: CASSGLAGVSNEQFF.

With respect to this clone: At one boundary the junction diverges from the germline segment, which might be a read error. The chain recombines TRBV28 with TRBJ1-2; D call uncertain. The CDR3 length is 14 residues. The germline V gene has CDR1 MDHEN and CDR2 SYDVKM. The CDR3 reads CASSLSKGGYGYTF. The CDR3 DNA reads as TGTGCCAGCAGCTTATCAAAGGGCGGCTATGGCTACACCTTC.

The gene calls are TRBV4-2 and TRBJ1-5; D ambiguous. Between the trimmed V and J ends, which lost 1 base and 0 bases, there was a span of 7 bases. This CDR3 is built from 15 residues. Germline V lookup: CDR1 LGHNA, CDR2 YNFKEQ. Here the CDR3 DNA reads TGTGCCAGCAGCCAAGGAAGTTATAGCAATCAGCCCCAGCATTTT. It specifies CASSQGSYSNQPQHF.

Only one count was recorded for this clone. The V and J genes are TRBV28 and TRBJ2-5; TRBD2 matches at 8 bases. The length of the CDR3 is 13 residues. After removal of 4 bases from V and 7 bases from J, the junction contained 5 bases not matched to a gene. CDR1 and CDR2 from the germline V gene are MDHEN and SYDVKM. For the CDR3, the DNA is TGTGCCAGCAGTTCTACGCTAGCGGGGACCCAGTACTTC. This translates into CASSSTLAGTQYF.

The chain employs TRBV5-4 and TRBJ1-4; TRBD1 agrees at 7 bases. The V gene's germline CDR1 is SGHNT and CDR2 YYREEE (reference sequence). With V trimmed by 4 bases and J by 8 bases, 8 bases remained unmatched. The CDR3 runs 14 residues. The CDR3 here is CASSPRQGSEKLFF. DNA of the CDR3: TGTGCCAGCAGCCCTCGACAGGGCTCCGAAAAACTGTTTTTT.

V gene TRBV7-3 combines with J gene TRBJ2-1, with 8 bases that match TRBD2. V gave up 1 base and J gave up 0 bases; unmatched junction bases: 8. CDR3 length: 18 residues. Germline values: CDR1 SGHTA, CDR2 FQGTGA. DNA for the CDR3: TGTGCCAGCAGCTTAATGTCTAGCGGGCCAGGCTCCTACAATGAGCAGTTCTTC. It translates to CASSLMSSGPGSYNEQFF.

The V and J genes are TRBV5-1 and TRBJ2-3; 9 bases map to TRBD2. The V and J ends lost 1 base and 4 bases, in that order; junction bases with no gene match: 7. The CDR3 is 16 amino acids. The germline V gene encodes CDR1 SGHRS and CDR2 YFSETQ. In DNA form, the CDR3 reads TGCGCCAGCAGCTTGACTAGCGGGTGGGAAGCAGATACGCAGTATTTT. Its translation is CASSLTSGWEADTQYF.

This sequence joins TRBV7-9 and TRBJ2-3; tentatively, D is TRBD2 (6 bases). This CDR3 spans 13 amino acids. From germline, CDR1 is SEHNR and CDR2 FQNEAQ (reference sequence). Trimming cost V 8 bases and J 6 bases, with 15 bases left between them. The CDR3 loop reads CASSKEGLDTQYF. For the CDR3, the DNA is TGTGCCAGCTCAAAGGAGGGGTTGGATACGCAGTATTTT.

This sequence joins TRBV5-1 and TRBJ2-5; D uncertain. Germline V gives CDR1 SGHRS, CDR2 YFSETQ. The CDR3 sequence is 14 residues long. Trimming removed 0 bases from V and 4 bases from J, with 10 bases in between. CDR3 in DNA: TGCGCCAGCAGCTTGGCCGGAGACCGAGAGACCCAGTACTTC. Encoded protein: CASSLAGDRETQYF.

The chain has TRBV24-1 and TRBJ1-2, with a possible D match to TRBD1 (6 bases). Trimming stripped 7 bases from V and 9 bases from J, with 14 bases between. The CDR3 is 12 residues long. Germline V gene lookup returns CDR1 KGHDR and CDR2 SFDVKD. This chain's CDR3 is CATSPGGGSYTF. The CDR3 DNA is TGTGCCACCAGCCCCGGTGGGGGCAGCTACACCTTC.

The V and J genes are TRBV2 and TRBJ1-5; D is possibly TRBD1 (6 bases). V lost 7 bases and J lost 2, with 15 bases in between. Per the germline V gene, CDR1 is SNHLY and CDR2 is FYNNEI. The CDR3 covers 15 residues. In nucleotides, the CDR3 is TGTGCCAGCAAGGAAGGACAGCTGGGCAATCAGCCCCAGCATTTT. This translates into CASKEGQLGNQPQHF.

The V call is TRBV10-1, the J call TRBJ2-5, with TRBD2 matching over 9 bases. The V and J ends lost 4 bases and 5 bases, in that order; junction bases with no gene match: 11. This CDR3 region has 16 residues. Germline CDR1 reads WNHNN; CDR2 reads SYGVQD (reference sequence). This CDR3 reads CASSGEREASAETQYF. The CDR3, as DNA: TGCGCCAGCAGTGGAGAGCGGGAGGCTTCCGCGGAGACCCAGTACTTC.

The CDR3 bases are TGTGCCAGCAGTAAAGGACCAGGGGGCGTTAATCAGCCCCAGCATTTT. Translating it yields CASSKGPGGVNQPQHF. The chain uses TRBV6-1 and TRBJ1-5; TRBD1 agrees at 8 bases. CDR1 is MNHNS, CDR2 SASEGT, per germline. The CDR3 totals 16 residues. The V gene end was trimmed by 5 bases and the J gene end by 4 bases; junction bases not matched to a gene: 10.

J is TRBJ2-7 and V is TRBV5-1, with TRBD2 matching over 11 bases. J was trimmed by 7 bases and V by 0 bases; bases with no gene match: 12. This CDR3 comprises 17 residues. Germline V gene data show CDR1 as SGHRS and CDR2 as YFSETQ. DNA of the CDR3: TGCGCCAGCAGCTTGGTTCCCCTAGCGGGAGGATCTTGGGAGCAGTACTTC. Protein sequence: CASSLVPLAGGSWEQYF. The full variable domain, in which reference TRBV5-1 and TRBJ2-7 provide the parts outside the CDR3, is KAGVTQTPRYLIKTRGQQVTLSCSPISGHRSVSWYQQTPGQGLQFLFEYFSETQRNKGNFPGRFSGRQFSNSRSEMNVSTLELGDSALYLCASSLVPLAGGSWEQYFGPGTRLTVT.